The 26 T cell receptor beta chains below come from one sample, sequenced in a study of shared clonotypes between healthy human individuals. Cells designated naive CD8 were CD45RO-negative and were positively selected for CCR7, with terminally differentiated effector memory CD45RA+ cells excluded. Clones were read by immunoSEQ multiplex PCR, and TCRdb kept only the in-frame ones, dropping some. The data show under 1 million clones, 95% to 97% seen once. The specimen was naive CD8+ T cells sorted from blood. These receptors were obtained from a man between 25 and 39 years old in good health.

The chain couples TRBV7-9 to TRBJ2-5; D is unclear. The CDR3 spans 13 residues. V was pared by 2 bases and J by 2 bases, with 6 bases between. CDR1 is SEHNR, CDR2 FQNEAQ, per germline (reference sequence). The CDR3 sequence: CASSLSLQETQYF. CDR3 DNA: TGTGCCAGCAGCTTATCCCTTCAAGAGACCCAGTACTTC.

This clone was seen a single time. V is TRBV25-1 and J is TRBJ1-2; 7 bases line up with TRBD1. The CDR3 is made up of 14 amino acids. Per the germline V gene, CDR1 is MGHDK and CDR2 is SYGVNS. With V trimmed by 5 bases and J by 5 bases, 8 bases remained unmatched. The CDR3 here is CASSRDSIPYGYTF. The CDR3 coding sequence is TGTGCCAGCAGTCGGGACAGTATCCCGTATGGCTACACCTTC.

As DNA, the CDR3 is TGTGCCAGCAGCTTAGGAGCGTTCAACAGAAATCAGCCCCAGCATTTT. Its translation: CASSLGAFNRNQPQHF. The V gene is TRBV7-6, the J gene TRBJ1-5; D uncertain. The CDR3 extends over 16 amino acids. V was clipped by 1 base and J by 4 bases, with 14 bases between them. Germline V gene lookup returns CDR1 SGHVS and CDR2 FNYEAQ.

J is TRBJ2-5 and V is TRBV7-9; D possibly matches TRBD1 or TRBD2 (7 bases each). The CDR3 length is 16 residues. V lost 5 bases to trimming and J lost 8 bases, with 24 bases between them. CDR1 is SEHNR, CDR2 FQNEAQ, per germline (reference sequence). CDR3 coding DNA: TGTGCCAGCAGCCCCCCGGGAGGCAGGGGGGTGGAAACCCAGTACTTC. Amino acid sequence: CASSPPGGRGVETQYF.

This rearrangement joins TRBV7-9 to TRBJ1-2; D is uncertain. Germline CDR1 reads SEHNR; CDR2 reads FQNEAQ (reference sequence). V lost 3 bases, J lost 3 bases, and 8 bases lay in between. The CDR3 length is 13 residues. The DNA for the CDR3 is TGTGCCAGCAGCTTCGACGGAGACTATGGCTACACCTTC. As protein: CASSFDGDYGYTF.

V and J are TRBV21-1 and TRBJ2-4. TRBV21-1 is described as a pseudogene. The CDR3 is 16 residues long. The CDR3, as DNA: TGTGCCAGCAGGAAGTGGGATCTCCAAGCCAAAAACATTCAGTACTTC. This encodes CASRKWDLQAKNIQYF.

This clone occurred once. CDR3 region: CSGLGGAYGYTF. The CDR3, as DNA: TGCAGCGGTCTAGGGGGCGCCTATGGCTACACCTTC. This chain connects TRBV29-1 to TRBJ1-2, with 7 bases lining up with TRBD1. Per germline, CDR1 SQVTM and CDR2 ANQGSEA. The ends lost 7 bases at V and 4 bases at J; junction bases unmatched: 6. The CDR3 runs 12 residues.

V and J are TRBV25-1 and TRBJ2-2; no firm D call. The ends were cut back, 4 bases at V and 6 bases at J, with 15 bases in the middle. Germline values: CDR1 MGHDK, CDR2 SYGVNS. The CDR3 is made up of 15 amino acids. CDR3 coding DNA: TGTGCCAGCAGTGCTACCGTCAGGACGGCCGGGGAGCTGTTTTTT. The encoded protein is CASSATVRTAGELFF.

This clone was observed a few times. V usage is TRBV7-6 and J usage is TRBJ2-7, with unresolved D. The germline V gene has CDR1 SGHVS and CDR2 FNYEAQ. The CDR3 extends over 13 amino acids. Trimming shortened V by 5 bases and J by 5 bases, and 13 bases separated the two germline ends. CDR3 bases: TGTGCCAGCAGCCCTCGCCCTGGGAACGAGCAGTACTTC. It codes for CASSPRPGNEQYF.

The chain has TRBV7-9 and TRBJ1-2, with D uncertain. Germline loops: CDR1 SEHNR, CDR2 FQNEAQ (reference sequence). The length of the CDR3 is 14 residues. V lost 3 bases and J 4 bases, leaving 12 bases between the germline ends. The CDR3 DNA reads as TGTGCCAGCAGCTTGGGCAGGACCAGCTATGGCTACACCTTC. Encoded protein: CASSLGRTSYGYTF.

The chain has TRBV5-1 and TRBJ2-1, with D hard to call. Trimming took 1 base from V and 5 from J, leaving 7 bases between them. The CDR3 covers 13 residues. Germline V gene data show CDR1 as SGHRS and CDR2 as YFSETQ. CDR3 coding DNA: TGCGCCAGCAGCTTGTTTGTCAACAATGAGCAGTTCTTC. It translates to CASSLFVNNEQFF.

J is TRBJ2-7 and V is TRBV27; the match to TRBD2 covers 9 bases. Germline V CDR1 and CDR2: MNHEY, SMNVEV (reference sequence). This CDR3 has 14 amino acids. With V trimmed by 6 bases and J by 6 bases, 9 bases remained unmatched. CDR3 residues: CASRMGPGLAEQYF. CDR3 DNA: TGTGCCAGCAGAATGGGACCGGGACTAGCCGAGCAGTACTTC.

Note on this clone: The same CDR3 also results from other DNA sequences found in this sample. The CDR3 nucleotides read TGCGCCAGCAGCCAAGGACAGGGGACGGGGACTGAAGCTTTCTTT. Protein: CASSQGQGTGTEAFF. This chain connects TRBV4-1 to TRBJ1-1, with TRBD1 identical over 8 bases. Trimming cost V 1 base and J 5 bases; bases outside gene matches: 6. The CDR3 consists of 15 residues. The V gene's germline CDR1 is MGHRA and CDR2 YSYEKL.

The chain carries TRBV13 and TRBJ2-7; the D is unclear. Germline CDR1 and CDR2: PRHDT and FYEKMQ (reference sequence). The CDR3 runs to 12 residues. The germline V and J ends were trimmed by 5 bases and 3 bases, with 8 bases remaining between them. The CDR3, as DNA: TGTGCCAGCAGCCCGGGCCACTACGAGCAGTACTTC. It codes for CASSPGHYEQYF.

The chain is built from TRBV5-1 and TRBJ2-3, with no clear D. Trimming stripped 0 bases from V and 2 bases from J, with 7 bases between. The germline gives CDR1 SGHRS, CDR2 YFSETQ. This CDR3 spans 14 amino acids. DNA for the CDR3: TGCGCCAGCAGCTTGGCCCCGAACACAGATACGCAGTATTTT. This gives the protein CASSLAPNTDTQYF.

V gene TRBV6-6 combines with J gene TRBJ2-3; D is possibly TRBD1 (6 bases). Germline loops: CDR1 MNHNY, CDR2 SVGAGI (reference sequence). The V and J ends lost 5 bases and 0 bases respectively, with 12 bases between them. The CDR3 length is 15 residues. The CDR3 DNA sequence: TGTGCCAGCAGTACAGGGCCCCCGAGCACAGATACGCAGTATTTT. Translated: CASSTGPPSTDTQYF.

The chain recombines TRBV19 with TRBJ1-2; D possibly corresponds to TRBD1 (6 bases). Deletions cut 5 bases from V and 4 bases from J, with 11 bases between. Germline CDR1 is LNHDA and CDR2 is SQIVND (reference sequence). There are 13 residues in the CDR3. The CDR3 here is CASSPRGPYGYTF. CDR3 bases: TGTGCCAGTAGTCCCAGGGGACCCTATGGCTACACCTTC.

This chain uses TRBV6-1 with TRBJ2-5, with D uncertain. V lost 8 bases and J 4 bases, leaving 17 bases between the germline ends. This CDR3 is 14 amino acids long. Germline CDR1 MNHNS, CDR2 SASEGT. The CDR3 DNA reads TGTGCCAGCGGACCATGGTCCAGCATAGAGACCCAGTACTTC. It encodes CASGPWSSIETQYF.

The chain combines TRBV7-9 with TRBJ2-7, with a possible D match to TRBD1 (6 bases). Trimming removed 4 bases at V and 3 bases at J, with 10 bases between. Germline V gene lookup returns CDR1 SEHNR and CDR2 FQNEAQ (reference sequence). This CDR3 is 13 amino acids long. The CDR3 DNA follows: TGTGCCAGCAGCTACAGGGATAACTACGAGCAGTACTTC. Protein product: CASSYRDNYEQYF.

CDR3 in amino acids: CASSFLTGQEATDTQYF. For the CDR3, the DNA is TGTGCCAGCAGTTTTTTGACGGGACAGGAGGCCACAGATACGCAGTATTTT. This chain uses TRBV28 with TRBJ2-3, with 8 bases that match TRBD1. Germline V CDR1 and CDR2: MDHEN, SYDVKM. V lost 3 bases to trimming and J lost 2 bases; unmatched junction nucleotides: 10. The CDR3 totals 17 residues.

This clone appeared a single time. CDR3 nucleotide sequence: TGTGCCAGCAGCCCTCGCGGACTAGCGGGGGAGACCCAGTACTTC. Its translation: CASSPRGLAGETQYF. This chain joins TRBV13 and TRBJ2-5, with 12 bases that match TRBD2. CDR1 and CDR2 (germline): PRHDT, FYEKMQ (reference sequence). CDR3 length: 15 amino acids. V was pared by 5 bases and J by 5 bases, with 6 bases of the junction left unmatched.

This chain uses TRBV4-1 with TRBJ2-7; D might be TRBD1 or TRBD2, each matching 6 bases. V was cut by 0 bases and J by 4 bases, with 10 bases left in between. CDR3 length: 14 amino acids. Germline V CDR1 and CDR2: MGHRA, YSYEKL. CDR3 residues: CASSQDTGRYEQYF. In DNA form, the CDR3 reads TGCGCCAGCAGCCAAGATACAGGGAGGTACGAGCAGTACTTC.

The chain combines TRBV7-9 with TRBJ2-1; D not certain. Trimming took off 2 bases at V and 5 bases at J, with 13 bases between the two ends. Germline-derived CDR1 and CDR2 are SEHNR and FQNEAQ (reference sequence). CDR3 length: 15 residues. The CDR3 bases are TGTGCCAGCAGCTTAAGTGTGAGAATGAACAATGAGCAGTTCTTC. As protein: CASSLSVRMNNEQFF.

The chain couples TRBV7-9 to TRBJ1-5; no reliable D call. V was shortened by 7 bases and J by 5 bases, with 9 bases between the two germline ends. The CDR3 sequence is 12 residues long. Germline loops: CDR1 SEHNR, CDR2 FQNEAQ (reference sequence). The CDR3 DNA is TGTGCCAGCACTATCGGGGATCAGCCCCAGCATTTT. Its translation: CASTIGDQPQHF. Full variable domain (rest looked up from reference TRBV7-9 and TRBJ1-5): DTGVSQNPRHKITKRGQNVTFRCDPISEHNRLYWYRQTLGQGPEFLTYFQNEAQLEKSRLLSDRFSAERPKGSFSTLEIQRTEQGDSAMYLCASTIGDQPQHFGDGTRLSIL.

Here the CDR3 reads CASSINRGEQPQHF. The CDR3, as DNA: TGTGCCAGCAGTATAAACAGGGGGGAGCAGCCCCAGCATTTT. This chain connects TRBV27 to TRBJ1-5, with 8 bases fitting TRBD1. The CDR3 sequence is 14 residues long. J lost 7 bases, V lost 5 bases, and 7 bases had no gene match. Germline loops: CDR1 MNHEY, CDR2 SMNVEV (reference sequence).

The gene calls are TRBV6-1 and TRBJ2-2; 7 positions match TRBD1. Germline CDR1 is MNHNS and CDR2 is SASEGT. This CDR3 has 15 residues. J was trimmed by 7 bases and V by 7 bases; bases with no gene match: 12. CDR3 amino acids: CASTDTTGRGGELFF. CDR3 bases: TGTGCCAGCACCGATACGACAGGGAGAGGCGGGGAGCTGTTTTTT.